The source of this T cell receptor (beta chain) is a study of PD-1 blockade in classical Hodgkin lymphoma. V lost 3 bases, J lost 4 bases, and 11 bases lay in between. The CDR3 has 14 amino acids. CDR1 MNHEY and CDR2 SVGAGI come from the germline V gene. The study's findings and limits: Before treatment, complete responders showed about the same diversity as newly diagnosed patients. Baseline TCR diversity was reportedly lower in newly diagnosed patients than healthy donors.

Time point described: cycle 4 day 1 (C4D1), after about 6 weeks of nivolumab. Every patient was affected by relapse after autologous stem cell transplantation, while exposure to brentuximab vedotin was not uniform. A word on this clone: As yet, its antigen is unknown.

Data came from immunoSEQ multiplex PCR; TCRdb stores just in-frame clones and leaves some out. The table shows about 44,000 clones, with roughly 70% occurring only once. The chain couples TRBV6-5 to TRBJ2-3; a weak D match, TRBD1 (5 bases). The sample here was peripheral blood mononuclear cells (PBMCs), taken before the fourth cycle of nivolumab. The sequence was collected from a human donor with classical Hodgkin lymphoma. CDR3 DNA sequence: TGTGCCAGCAGTTATTCCAGGGTATCAGATACGCAGTATTTT. The encoded protein is CASSYSRVSDTQYF.